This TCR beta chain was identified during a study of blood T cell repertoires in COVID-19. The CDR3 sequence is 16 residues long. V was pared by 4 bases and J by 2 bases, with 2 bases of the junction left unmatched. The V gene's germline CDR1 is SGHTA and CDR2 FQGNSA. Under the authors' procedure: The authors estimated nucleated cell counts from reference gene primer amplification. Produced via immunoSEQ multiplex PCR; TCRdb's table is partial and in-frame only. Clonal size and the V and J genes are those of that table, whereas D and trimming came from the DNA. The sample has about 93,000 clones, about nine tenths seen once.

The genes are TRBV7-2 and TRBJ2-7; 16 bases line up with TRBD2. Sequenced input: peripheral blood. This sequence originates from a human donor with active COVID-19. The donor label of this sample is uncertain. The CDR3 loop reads CASSWGLAGGPYEQYF. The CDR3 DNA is TGTGCCAGCAGCTGGGGACTAGCGGGGGGGCCCTACGAGCAGTACTTC.